One sample yielded the 20 T cell receptor beta chains listed below, sequenced in a study of vaccination effects on CD4 cells after COVID-19. Using immunoSEQ multiplex PCR, the repertoire was profiled, and TCRdb retains in-frame clones only, with some absent. The data show 60,000 to 75,000 clones, roughly 73% seen once. The antigens these receptors bind are not known. Under the ViraFEST assay, PBMC were stimulated with viral peptide pools so that antigen-specific CD4+ T cells expanded. Sequencing was performed afterwards. Scientists isolated CD4+ T cells after an approximately 10-day culture period ended. Confirmation by PCR established that the person had SARS-CoV-2 infection between March and December 2020. The sample here was CD4+ T cells from PBMCs cultured with HIV peptides, taken before COVID-19 vaccination. The subset is: HIV-1 Nef peptide pool negative control/reference culture. The receptors shown here come from a human donor who had a prior SARS-CoV-2 infection.

The chain recombines TRBV11-2 with TRBJ1-2; D gene unclear. Between the trimmed V and J ends, which lost 0 bases and 4 bases, there was a span of 18 bases. The CDR3 totals 17 residues. Looked up from germline, CDR1 is SGHAT and CDR2 is FQNNGV. The CDR3 loop reads CASSLEVYPESLYGYTF. The CDR3 nucleotides read TGTGCCAGCAGCTTAGAGGTCTACCCAGAATCCCTCTATGGCTACACCTTC.

This sequence joins TRBV5-4 and TRBJ2-7, with D possibly matching TRBD1 (6 bases). The CDR3 consists of 13 residues. V was cut by 4 bases and J by 7 bases, with 15 bases left in between. Germline CDR1 SGHNT, CDR2 YYREEE (reference sequence). In nucleotides, the CDR3 is TGTGCCAGCAGCCCCTACAGGGTTGGGGAGCAGTACTTC. It translates to CASSPYRVGEQYF.

The sample holds a few counts of this clone. This chain joins TRBV4-1 and TRBJ2-7; 7 nucleotides agree with TRBD1. V dropped 2 bases and J dropped 0; count of bases not matched to a gene: 4. The germline CDR1 and CDR2 sequences are MGHRA and YSYEKL. The CDR3 consists of 15 residues. The CDR3 loop reads CASSQTTGPSYEQYF. CDR3 in DNA: TGCGCCAGCAGCCAAACGACAGGGCCCTCCTACGAGCAGTACTTC.

The gene calls are TRBV5-5 and TRBJ2-4; D gene unclear. Germline CDR1 is SGHKS and CDR2 is YYEKEE (reference sequence). The CDR3 consists of 15 residues. Trimming left V 4 bases short and J 0 bases short, with 11 bases between. The CDR3 reads CASSVGSGAKNIQYF. In nucleotides, the CDR3 is TGTGCCAGCAGCGTGGGGTCGGGAGCCAAAAACATTCAGTACTTC.

This clone was picked up a small number of times. The gene calls are TRBV4-1 and TRBJ1-2; 8 nucleotides line up with TRBD1. CDR3 length equals 18 residues. Trimming cost V 6 bases and J 1 base; bases outside gene matches: 16. Per germline, CDR1 MGHRA and CDR2 YSYEKL. The CDR3 coding sequence is TGCGCCAGCAGGACTCGACAGGGGACTCGCCTTAATAACTATGGCTACACCTTC. This codes for CASRTRQGTRLNNYGYTF.

CDR3 in amino acids: CASSRGAGDNEQFF. CDR3 in DNA: TGCGCCAGCAGCCGAGGGGCAGGAGACAATGAGCAGTTCTTC. V is TRBV5-1 and J is TRBJ2-1; either TRBD1 or TRBD2 may fit D (5 bases each). Germline assignment: CDR1 SGHRS and CDR2 YFSETQ. The CDR3 length is 14 residues. V lost 4 bases and J lost 5, with 13 bases in between.

The chain uses TRBV6-2 or TRBV6-3 and TRBJ2-1; 8 bases are a match to TRBD2. The germline gives CDR1 MNHEY, CDR2 SVGEGT. The CDR3 loop spans 16 amino acids. The trim removed 6 bases at V and 1 base at J, leaving 8 bases unmatched. This CDR3 is CASSWNGRGSYNEQFF. In DNA form, the CDR3 reads TGTGCCAGCAGCTGGAACGGGAGGGGATCCTACAATGAGCAGTTCTTC.

The chain carries TRBV5-1 and TRBJ1-2; D is undetermined. CDR1 is SGHRS, CDR2 YFSETQ, per germline. This CDR3 has 16 amino acids. V lost 4 bases, J lost 2 bases, and 18 bases lay in between. The CDR3 is CASSLISGRGNYGYTF. CDR3 coding DNA: TGCGCCAGCAGCCTGATCTCCGGGCGAGGAAACTATGGCTACACCTTC.

J is TRBJ1-2 and V is TRBV12-3 or TRBV12-4, with a possible D match to TRBD1 (6 bases). This CDR3 spans 12 amino acids. The V and J ends lost 6 bases and 6 bases respectively, with 11 bases between them. CDR3 residues: CASSGQLHGYTF. The CDR3 DNA sequence: TGTGCCAGCAGCGGACAGTTGCATGGCTACACCTTC.

This clone has just one count. The rearrangement uses TRBV7-2 and TRBJ2-1, with a possible D match to TRBD2 (5 bases). The germline gives CDR1 SGHTA, CDR2 FQGNSA. V was clipped by 0 bases and J by 5 bases, with 8 bases between them. The CDR3 runs 14 residues. The CDR3 DNA is TGTGCCAGCAGCTTAGCGGGAGTTAACAATGAGCAGTTCTTC. Encoded protein: CASSLAGVNNEQFF.

The chain links TRBV5-5 to TRBJ1-1; the D is unclear. Germline CDR1 is SGHKS and CDR2 is YYEKEE (reference sequence). There are 14 residues in the CDR3. V lost 1 base and J 0 bases, leaving 7 bases between the germline ends. The CDR3: CASSLNSMNTEAFF. The CDR3 bases are TGTGCCAGCAGCTTGAACAGTATGAACACTGAAGCTTTCTTT.

The V gene is TRBV29-1, the J gene TRBJ2-2; D gene unclear. Between the trimmed V and J ends, which lost 1 base and 1 base, there was a span of 4 bases. Germline assignment: CDR1 SQVTM and CDR2 ANQGSEA. This CDR3 is built from 13 residues. DNA for the CDR3: TGCAGCGTTGAAGGGCAGAACACCGGGGAGCTGTTTTTT. Its translation is CSVEGQNTGELFF.

V is TRBV11-2 and J is TRBJ2-7, with no clear D. Germline CDR1 SGHAT, CDR2 FQNNGV. This CDR3 spans 16 amino acids. V gave up 6 bases and J gave up 2 bases, with 20 bases separating them. The chain's CDR3 is CASRHSPSRDAYEQYF. CDR3 bases: TGTGCCAGCAGACATTCCCCCTCTAGAGACGCCTACGAGCAGTACTTC. The entire variable domain, with the rest obtained from reference TRBV11-2 and TRBJ2-7, is as follows: EAGVAQSPRYKIIEKRQSVAFWCNPISGHATLYWYQQILGQGPKLLIQFQNNGVVDDSQLPKDRFSAERLKGVDSTLKIQPAKLEDSAVYLCASRHSPSRDAYEQYFGPGTRLTVT.

The chain carries TRBV11-3 and TRBJ2-7; 9 bases match TRBD2. Germline assignment: CDR1 SGHNT and CDR2 YENEEA. The J segment lost 5 bases and the V segment lost 4 bases, leaving 3 bases of the junction unmatched. The CDR3 extends over 13 amino acids. The CDR3 region is CASSSREGDEQYF. The CDR3 nucleotides are TGTGCCAGCAGCTCGCGGGAGGGGGACGAGCAGTACTTC.

This clone appeared once. The genes are TRBV7-3 and TRBJ2-5; D unresolved. This CDR3 has 14 amino acids. V gave up 3 bases and J gave up 4 bases, with 12 bases separating them. The germline gives CDR1 SGHTA, CDR2 FQGTGA. CDR3 protein: CASSLVGYPETQYF. Written as DNA, the CDR3 is TGTGCCAGCAGCTTGGTAGGGTATCCAGAGACCCAGTACTTC.

V gene TRBV5-1 combines with J gene TRBJ2-7; D not resolved. This CDR3 has 15 residues. V was trimmed by 0 bases and J by 1 base, leaving 11 bases between them. The germline V gene has CDR1 SGHRS and CDR2 YFSETQ. The chain's CDR3 is CASSLGPGPSYEQYF. The DNA for the CDR3 is TGCGCCAGCAGCTTGGGCCCGGGCCCGTCCTACGAGCAGTACTTC. The full variable domain, in which reference TRBV5-1 and TRBJ2-7 provide the parts outside the CDR3, is KAGVTQTPRYLIKTRGQQVTLSCSPISGHRSVSWYQQTPGQGLQFLFEYFSETQRNKGNFPGRFSGRQFSNSRSEMNVSTLELGDSALYLCASSLGPGPSYEQYFGPGTRLTVT.

V and J are TRBV5-1 and TRBJ2-5; D is uncertain. This CDR3 region has 13 residues. Per germline, CDR1 SGHRS and CDR2 YFSETQ. The V and J ends lost 3 bases and 1 base respectively, with 7 bases between them. The DNA of the CDR3 is TGCGCCAGCAGCTCAGATGTCCAAGAGACCCAGTACTTC. Its protein product is CASSSDVQETQYF.

The chain joins TRBV5-1 to TRBJ1-1; a weak D match, TRBD1 (5 bases). Germline CDR1 and CDR2: SGHRS and YFSETQ. Trimming removed 0 bases from V and 6 bases from J, with 12 bases in between. The CDR3 length is 14 residues. In nucleotides, the CDR3 is TGCGCCAGCAGCTTGGACGGGGGGTATTCTGAAGCTTTCTTT. Its protein product is CASSLDGGYSEAFF.

This clone appeared once. The V gene is TRBV28, the J gene TRBJ1-2; 10 bases match TRBD1. Per germline, CDR1 MDHEN and CDR2 SYDVKM. The CDR3 runs 13 residues. Losses at the gene ends were 6 bases for V and 8 bases for J; bases not matched to a gene: 6. CDR3 residues: CASSPGQGEGYTF. The CDR3 DNA follows: TGTGCCAGCAGCCCCGGACAGGGGGAAGGCTACACCTTC.

The V and J genes are TRBV4-3 and TRBJ2-3; TRBD1 matches at 7 bases. There are 17 residues in the CDR3. From germline, CDR1 is LGHNA and CDR2 YSLEER. V gave up 0 bases and J gave up 7 bases; unmatched junction bases: 13. CDR3 bases: TGCGCCAGCAGCCAAGATCTTAGGGGACAGTCCTTTTATACGCAGTATTTT. It translates to CASSQDLRGQSFYTQYF.